The 15 T cell receptor beta chains below all came from one sample that was sequenced in a study of T cells in Graves' hyperthyroidism and ophthalmopathy. Template material for amplifying TCR beta CDR3 regions consisted of RNA transcripts. Initially, a first-round RT-PCR of the TCR CDR3 employed the HTBI primer set. TCRdb reanalysed the multiplex PCR reads using MiXCR and keeps one entry per CDR3 protein. The table shows approximately 690,000 distinct CDR3 sequences, with approximately 15% occurring only once. Sequencing was carried out using blood. These receptors were obtained from a woman aged 45-59 years with Graves' ophthalmopathy.

This clonotype appeared many times. The genes are TRBV28 and TRBJ2-7, with 12 bases matching TRBD1. The CDR3 consists of 14 residues. Unmatched junction bases numbered 5, after V lost 5 bases and J lost 6 bases. Germline CDR1 and CDR2: MDHEN and SYDVKM. The CDR3 DNA follows: TGTGCCAGCAGTCCCCGGGACAGGGGGCGCGAGCAGTACTTC. It yields the protein CASSPRDRGREQYF.

The chain is built from TRBV12-3 or TRBV12-4 and TRBJ1-1; D is perhaps TRBD1 (5 bases). Trimming removed 7 bases at V and 6 bases at J, with 15 bases between. This CDR3 is built from 13 residues. The CDR3 here is CASTGKGVAEAFF. As DNA, the CDR3 is TGTGCCAGCACCGGCAAAGGGGTTGCTGAAGCTTTCTTT.

There are many counts of this clonotype. CDR3 nucleotides: TGTGCCAGCATCTCAAGGTCCGGAAACACCATATATTTT. Its translation: CASISRSGNTIYF. The chain recombines TRBV6-1 with TRBJ1-3; D is uncertain. This CDR3 has 13 amino acids. Trimming pared 7 bases from V and 4 bases from J, leaving 11 bases between. Germline V gene data show CDR1 as MNHNS and CDR2 as SASEGT.

There are many counts of this clonotype. This CDR3 reads CASLSPTYNEQFF. Here the CDR3 DNA reads TGTGCCAGCTTGAGTCCGACTTACAATGAGCAGTTCTTC. The chain employs TRBV7-2 and TRBJ2-1; D remains ambiguous. Between the trimmed V and J ends, which lost 8 bases and 4 bases, there was a span of 12 bases. In germline, CDR1 is SGHTA, CDR2 FQGNSA. CDR3 size: 13 residues.

This clonotype was counted ten times or more. The CDR3 sequence is CASSLSGTGVYEQYF. DNA of the CDR3: TGTGCCAGCAGTTTGAGTGGTACAGGGGTCTACGAGCAGTACTTC. This chain joins TRBV27 and TRBJ2-7; TRBD1 matches at 7 bases. This CDR3 has 15 amino acids. Germline V gene lookup returns CDR1 MNHEY and CDR2 SMNVEV (reference sequence). V gave up 3 bases and J gave up 3 bases; unmatched junction bases: 8.

This clonotype turned up a few times. The genes are TRBV12-3 or TRBV12-4 and TRBJ2-1; 13 bases agree with TRBD2. The J segment lost 0 bases and the V segment lost 6 bases, leaving 8 bases of the junction unmatched. The CDR3 sequence is 18 residues long. The chain's CDR3 is CASSPGLAGVPSYNEQFF. CDR3 DNA sequence: TGTGCCAGCAGCCCCGGACTAGCGGGAGTACCCTCCTACAATGAGCAGTTCTTC.

Many counts were recorded for this clonotype. The J gene is TRBJ2-7, the V gene TRBV27; 8 nucleotides match TRBD1. After removal of 4 bases from V and 0 bases from J, the junction contained 2 bases not matched to a gene. Per the germline V gene, CDR1 is MNHEY and CDR2 is SMNVEV (reference sequence). This CDR3 is built from 14 residues. Here the CDR3 reads CASSWDRYSYEQYF. The CDR3 region has the DNA TGTGCCAGCAGTTGGGACAGGTACTCCTACGAGCAGTACTTC.

This clonotype was found many times. This chain links TRBV5-5 with TRBJ2-3, with D unclear. The CDR3 sequence is 15 residues long. Trimming removed 2 bases from V and 2 bases from J, with 12 bases in between. CDR1 is SGHKS, CDR2 YYEKEE, per germline (reference sequence). The CDR3, as DNA: TGTGCCAGCAGCTTAACGGTCACCACCACAGATACGCAGTATTTT. Its translation is CASSLTVTTTDTQYF.

V is TRBV2 and J is TRBJ2-7; D may be TRBD1 (5 bases). The CDR3 extends over 13 amino acids. Germline values: CDR1 SNHLY, CDR2 FYNNEI. Trimming shortened V by 4 bases and J by 6 bases, and 13 bases separated the two germline ends. CDR3 loop: CASSGRVLAEQYF. The CDR3 DNA reads TGTGCCAGCAGTGGCAGGGTGCTGGCCGAGCAGTACTTC.

The table lists this clonotype with many counts. The rearrangement links TRBV5-5 to TRBJ1-5, with D unclear. This CDR3 comprises 15 residues. With 1 base removed from V and 0 bases from J, the gap between germline ends came to 8 bases. Germline lookup yields CDR1 SGHKS and CDR2 YYEKEE (reference sequence). CDR3: CASSLWINSNQPQHF. The CDR3 DNA reads as TGTGCCAGCAGCTTGTGGATAAATAGCAATCAGCCCCAGCATTTT.

The gene calls are TRBV2 and TRBJ2-3, with TRBD1 matching 11 bases. This CDR3 comprises 15 residues. Germline CDR1 SNHLY, CDR2 FYNNEI. The ends lost 6 bases at V and 1 base at J; junction bases unmatched: 3. CDR3 DNA: TGTGCCAGCAGGACGGACAGGGGGCGCACAGATACGCAGTATTTT. Translation gives CASRTDRGRTDTQYF.

This clonotype was detected only a few times. The V gene is TRBV5-8, the J gene TRBJ2-7; D unclear. Germline-derived CDR1 and CDR2 are SGHTS and YDEGEE. Between the trimmed V and J ends, which lost 0 bases and 5 bases, there was a span of 12 bases. CDR3 length: 14 amino acids. CDR3 amino acids: CASSLAVSTDEQYF. For the CDR3, the DNA is TGTGCCAGCAGCTTGGCCGTTTCTACCGACGAGCAGTACTTC.

This clonotype has at least ten counts. The chain recombines TRBV6-2 or TRBV6-3 with TRBJ1-5; 7 bases align to TRBD1. V shed 4 bases and J 7 bases; nucleotides not matched to a gene: 10. The CDR3 sequence is 15 residues long. Germline V gene lookup returns CDR1 MNHEY and CDR2 SVGEGT. CDR3 sequence: CASSWTDRVRQPQHF. CDR3 in DNA: TGTGCCAGCAGTTGGACAGACAGGGTGAGGCAGCCCCAGCATTTT.

This clonotype was seen ten or more times. This chain uses TRBV6-5 with TRBJ2-7; 7 bases fit TRBD2. Germline-derived CDR1 and CDR2 are MNHEY and SVGAGI. The CDR3 sequence is 15 residues long. J lost 2 bases, V lost 0 bases, and 4 bases had no gene match. As DNA, the CDR3 is TGTGCCAGCAGTTACTCGCGGCTAGCGGCCTACGAGCAGTACTTC. This codes for CASSYSRLAAYEQYF.

In this sample, this clonotype turned up a few times. DNA for the CDR3: TGCAGTGCTAGAGATCTGCGGGAGTCCCACAATGAGCAGTTCTTC. The encoded protein is CSARDLRESHNEQFF. V gene TRBV20-1 combines with J gene TRBJ2-1, with TRBD2 matching over 7 bases. This CDR3 comprises 15 residues. Germline V lookup: CDR1 DFQATT, CDR2 SNEGSKA (reference sequence). V was clipped by 0 bases and J by 5 bases; unmatched bases: 7.